Reported below is one T cell receptor (beta chain). This CDR3 is 15 amino acids long. V trimming: 2 bases; J trimming: 2 bases; junction bases outside the gene matches: 4. Per germline, CDR1 SGDLS and CDR2 YYNGEE. The record originates from a study of blood T cell repertoires in COVID-19. At the level of the study: COVID-19 samples, acute and convalescent, were from the United States, Italy and Spain. The analysed material was cDNA or gDNA that came from T cells, B-cell-depleted T cells, or PBMCs.

The table came from immunoSEQ multiplex PCR; TCRdb's copy has only in-frame clones and leaves some out. The table shows about 210,000 clones, with under 90% occurring only once. This TCR was recovered from a woman between 35 and 50 years old with active or convalescent COVID-19. This chain uses TRBV9 with TRBJ2-1; 7 bases align to TRBD2. Sequenced: peripheral blood. DNA for the CDR3: TGTGCCAGCAGCGTCTCCCTAGCGGCCTACAATGAGCAGTTCTTC. Translating it yields CASSVSLAAYNEQFF.